One sample yielded the 2 T cell receptor beta chains listed below, sequenced in a study of T cell repertoires in cytomegalovirus infection. Each CDR3 protein is one row after TCRdb ran MiXCR on the reads. The sample gives about 920,000 distinct CDR3 sequences, roughly 30% of which show up once; 11% to 15% is in the top ten. These receptors have no known antigen. The sequencing here drew on cultured CD8+ T cells from PBMCs, taken from culture after CMV antigen stimulation. The receptors shown here come from a human donor in good health (CMV status not recorded). Some clones in this sample may be carry-over from other donors' samples.

This clonotype was picked up a small number of times. V gene TRBV7-2 combines with J gene TRBJ1-5; TRBD1 might be the D (6 bases). V gave up 5 bases and J gave up 3 bases, with 17 bases separating them. Looked up from germline, CDR1 is SGHTA and CDR2 is FQGNSA. The CDR3 extends over 16 amino acids. The CDR3 loop is CASSAWGQNINQPQHF. The CDR3 DNA reads as TGTGCCAGCAGCGCCTGGGGGCAAAACATCAATCAGCCCCAGCATTTT.

This chain uses TRBV5-1 with TRBJ2-3, with 7 bases aligning to TRBD1. Germline V gene lookup returns CDR1 SGHRS and CDR2 YFSETQ. J lost 3 bases, V lost 6 bases, and 10 bases had no gene match. The CDR3 runs to 15 residues. For the CDR3, the DNA is TGCGCCAGCACGTCACCGGACAGGCCGACAGATACGCAGTATTTT. Translation gives CASTSPDRPTDTQYF.